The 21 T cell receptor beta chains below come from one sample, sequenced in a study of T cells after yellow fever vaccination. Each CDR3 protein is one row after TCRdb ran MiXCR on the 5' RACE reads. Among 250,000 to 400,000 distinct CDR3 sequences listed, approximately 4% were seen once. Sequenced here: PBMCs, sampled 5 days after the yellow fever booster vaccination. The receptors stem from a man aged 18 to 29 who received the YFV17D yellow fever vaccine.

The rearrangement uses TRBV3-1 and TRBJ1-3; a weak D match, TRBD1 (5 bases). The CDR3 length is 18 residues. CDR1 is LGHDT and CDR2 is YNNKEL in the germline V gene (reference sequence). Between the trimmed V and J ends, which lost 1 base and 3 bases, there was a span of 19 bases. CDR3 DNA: TGTGCCAGCAGCCAAGTCGGGGGACCAACCGGTCGTGGAAACACCATATATTTT. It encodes CASSQVGGPTGRGNTIYF.

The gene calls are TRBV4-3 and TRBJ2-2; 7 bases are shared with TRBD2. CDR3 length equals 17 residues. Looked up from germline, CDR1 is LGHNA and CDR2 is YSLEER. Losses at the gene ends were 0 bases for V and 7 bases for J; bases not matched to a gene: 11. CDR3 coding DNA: TGCGCCAGCAGCCAAGATAGAGAGGGGAGGGCGAGCGGGGAGCTGTTTTTT. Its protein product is CASSQDREGRASGELFF.

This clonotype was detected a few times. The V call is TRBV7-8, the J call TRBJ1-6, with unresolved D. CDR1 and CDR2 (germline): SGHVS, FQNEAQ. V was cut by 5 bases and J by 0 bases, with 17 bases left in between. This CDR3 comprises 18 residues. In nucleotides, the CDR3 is TGTGCCAGCAGCACCAATACCGGGGAGAGCTCCTATAATTCACCCCTCCACTTT. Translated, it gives CASSTNTGESSYNSPLHF. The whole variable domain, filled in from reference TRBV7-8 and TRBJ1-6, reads GAGVSQSPRYKVAKRGQDVALRCDPISGHVSLFWYQQALGQGPEFLTYFQNEAQLDKSGLPSDRFFAERPEGSVSTLKIQRTQQEDSAVYLCASSTNTGESSYNSPLHFGNGTRLTVT.

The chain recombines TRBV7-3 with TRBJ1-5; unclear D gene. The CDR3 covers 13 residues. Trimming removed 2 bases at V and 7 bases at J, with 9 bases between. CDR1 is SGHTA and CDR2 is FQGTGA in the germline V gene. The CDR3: CASSLVAGQPQHF. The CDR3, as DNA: TGTGCCAGCAGCTTAGTTGCGGGACAGCCCCAGCATTTT.

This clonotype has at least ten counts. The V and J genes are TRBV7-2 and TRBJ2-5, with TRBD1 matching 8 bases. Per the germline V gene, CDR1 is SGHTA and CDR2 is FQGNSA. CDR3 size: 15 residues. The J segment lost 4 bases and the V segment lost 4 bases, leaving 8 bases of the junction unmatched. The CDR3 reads CASSSNGQGGETQYF. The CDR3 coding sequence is TGTGCCAGCAGCTCTAACGGACAGGGCGGAGAGACCCAGTACTTC.

The DNA for the CDR3 is TGTGCCAGCAGTGGGACGACAGGGCGCGCTTTCCAGCAGTACTTC. Translation gives CASSGTTGRAFQQYF. The rearrangement uses TRBV6-1 and TRBJ2-7; 7 bases are shared with TRBD1. Trimming at V came to 4 bases and at J to 8 bases, leaving 14 bases not matched to a gene. Germline assignment: CDR1 MNHNS and CDR2 SASEGT. The CDR3 is made up of 15 amino acids.

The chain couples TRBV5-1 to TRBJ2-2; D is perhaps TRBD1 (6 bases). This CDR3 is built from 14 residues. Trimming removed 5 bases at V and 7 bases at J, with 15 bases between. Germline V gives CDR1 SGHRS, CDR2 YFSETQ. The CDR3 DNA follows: TGCGCCAGCAGAAAGGACAGACGAGGCGGGGAGCTGTTTTTT. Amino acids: CASRKDRRGGELFF.

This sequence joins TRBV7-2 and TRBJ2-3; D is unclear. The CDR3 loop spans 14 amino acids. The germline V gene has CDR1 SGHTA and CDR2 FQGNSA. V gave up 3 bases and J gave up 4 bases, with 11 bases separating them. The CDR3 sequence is CASSLSSFADTQYF. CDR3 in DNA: TGTGCCAGCAGCTTGTCAAGCTTCGCAGATACGCAGTATTTT. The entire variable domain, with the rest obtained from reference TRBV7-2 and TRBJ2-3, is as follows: GAGVSQSPSNKVTEKGKDVELRCDPISGHTALYWYRQSLGQGLEFLIYFQGNSAPDKSGLPSDRFSAERTGGSVSTLTIQRTQQEDSAVYLCASSLSSFADTQYFGPGTRLTVL.

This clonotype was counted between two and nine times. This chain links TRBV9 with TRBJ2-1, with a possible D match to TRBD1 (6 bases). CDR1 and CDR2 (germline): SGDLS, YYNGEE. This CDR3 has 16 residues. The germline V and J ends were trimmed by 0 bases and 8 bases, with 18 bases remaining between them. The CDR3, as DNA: TGTGCCAGCAGCGTAGGGGTCTCGCTCAGGGGACATGAGCAGTTCTTC. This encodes CASSVGVSLRGHEQFF. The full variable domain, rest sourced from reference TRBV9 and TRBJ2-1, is DSGVTQTPKHLITATGQRVTLRCSPRSGDLSVYWYQQSLDQGLQFLIQYYNGEERAKGNILERFSAQQFPDLHSELNLSSLELGDSALYFCASSVGVSLRGHEQFFGPGTRLTVL.

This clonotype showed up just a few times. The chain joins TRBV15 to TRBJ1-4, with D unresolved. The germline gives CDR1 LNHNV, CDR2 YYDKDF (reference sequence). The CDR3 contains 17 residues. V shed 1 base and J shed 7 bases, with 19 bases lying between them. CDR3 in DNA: TGTGCCACCAGCAGAGGGGAGGACGTCCGGAGCGGTGAAAAACTGTTTTTT. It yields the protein CATSRGEDVRSGEKLFF.

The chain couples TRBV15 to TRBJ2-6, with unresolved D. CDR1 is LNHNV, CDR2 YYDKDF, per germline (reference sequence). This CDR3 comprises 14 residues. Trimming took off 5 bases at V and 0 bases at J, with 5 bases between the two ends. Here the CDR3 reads CATSPYSGANVLTF. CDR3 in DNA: TGTGCCACCAGCCCCTACTCTGGGGCCAACGTCCTGACTTTC.

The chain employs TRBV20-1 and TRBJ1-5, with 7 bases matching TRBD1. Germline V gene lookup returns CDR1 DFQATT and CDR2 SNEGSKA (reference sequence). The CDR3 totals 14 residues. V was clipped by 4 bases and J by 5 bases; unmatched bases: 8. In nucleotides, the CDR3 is TGCAGTGCTACTACAGGGGAGAATCATCAGCCCCAGCATTTT. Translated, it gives CSATTGENHQPQHF.

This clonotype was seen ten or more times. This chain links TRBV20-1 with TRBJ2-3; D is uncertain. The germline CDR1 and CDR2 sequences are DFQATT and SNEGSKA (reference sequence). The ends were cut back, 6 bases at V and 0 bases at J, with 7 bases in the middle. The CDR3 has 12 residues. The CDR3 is CSAPRSTDTQYF. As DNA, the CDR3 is TGCAGTGCCCCACGAAGCACAGATACGCAGTATTTT.

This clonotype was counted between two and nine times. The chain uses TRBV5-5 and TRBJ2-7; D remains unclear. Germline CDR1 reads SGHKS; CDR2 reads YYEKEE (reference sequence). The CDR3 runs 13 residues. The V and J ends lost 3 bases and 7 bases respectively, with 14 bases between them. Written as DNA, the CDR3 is TGTGCCAGCAGCTCCGAACCGGTTCGGGAGCAGTACTTC. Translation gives CASSSEPVREQYF.

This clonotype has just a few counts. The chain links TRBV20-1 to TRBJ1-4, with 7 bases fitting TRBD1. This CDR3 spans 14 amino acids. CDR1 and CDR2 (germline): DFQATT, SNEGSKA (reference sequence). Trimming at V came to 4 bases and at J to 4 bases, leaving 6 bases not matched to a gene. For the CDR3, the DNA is TGCAGTGCTACTCCGGGACAGAGTAATGAAAAACTGTTTTTT. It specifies CSATPGQSNEKLFF.

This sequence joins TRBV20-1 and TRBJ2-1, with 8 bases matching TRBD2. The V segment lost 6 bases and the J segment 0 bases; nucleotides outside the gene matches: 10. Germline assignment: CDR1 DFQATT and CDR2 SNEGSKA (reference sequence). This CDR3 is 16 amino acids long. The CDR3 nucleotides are TGCAGTGCCATTACATATAGCGGGGTCTCCTACAATGAGCAGTTCTTC. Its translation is CSAITYSGVSYNEQFF.

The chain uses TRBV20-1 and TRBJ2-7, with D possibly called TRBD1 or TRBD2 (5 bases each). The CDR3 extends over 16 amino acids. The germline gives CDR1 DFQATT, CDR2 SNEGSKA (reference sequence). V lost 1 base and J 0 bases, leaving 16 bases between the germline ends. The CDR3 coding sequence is TGCAGTGCTAGAGCAACTCCGGGACCGAGCTCCTACGAGCAGTACTTC. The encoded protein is CSARATPGPSSYEQYF.

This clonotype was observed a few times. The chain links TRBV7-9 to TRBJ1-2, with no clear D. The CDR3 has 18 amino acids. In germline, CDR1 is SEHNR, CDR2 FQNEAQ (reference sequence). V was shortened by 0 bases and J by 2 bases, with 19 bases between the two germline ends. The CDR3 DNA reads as TGTGCCAGCAGCTTAGCCGAACAGATAAGAGGGTCGAACTATGGCTACACCTTC. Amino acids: CASSLAEQIRGSNYGYTF.

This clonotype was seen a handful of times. CDR3 in DNA: TGTGCCACCAGTGCCGCCGGGGAGCTGTTTTTT. As protein: CATSAAGELFF. This chain uses TRBV24-1 with TRBJ2-2, with D unresolved. CDR3 length: 11 amino acids. V was cut by 5 bases and J by 6 bases, with 3 bases left in between. Germline V gives CDR1 KGHDR, CDR2 SFDVKD.

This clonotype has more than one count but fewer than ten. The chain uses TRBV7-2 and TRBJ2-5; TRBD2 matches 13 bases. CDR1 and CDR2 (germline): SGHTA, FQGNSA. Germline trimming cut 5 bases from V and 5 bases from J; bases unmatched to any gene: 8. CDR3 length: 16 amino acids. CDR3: CASSRSEGLAGETQYF. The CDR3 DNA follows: TGTGCCAGCAGCCGAAGTGAGGGACTAGCGGGGGAGACCCAGTACTTC. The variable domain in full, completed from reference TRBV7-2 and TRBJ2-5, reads GAGVSQSPSNKVTEKGKDVELRCDPISGHTALYWYRQSLGQGLEFLIYFQGNSAPDKSGLPSDRFSAERTGGSVSTLTIQRTQQEDSAVYLCASSRSEGLAGETQYFGPGTRLLVL.

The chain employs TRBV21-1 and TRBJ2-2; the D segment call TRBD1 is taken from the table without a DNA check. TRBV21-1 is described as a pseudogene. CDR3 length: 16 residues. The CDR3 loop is CASSIGACKVLGELFF. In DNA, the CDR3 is TGTGCCAGCAGCATCGGGGCTTGTAAGGTTTTGGGGGAGCTGTTTTTT.